The 21 T cell receptor beta chains below were found in one sample sequenced in a study of blood T cell repertoires in COVID-19. Clones were read by immunoSEQ multiplex PCR, and TCRdb kept only the in-frame ones, dropping some. The sample consists of a few hundred thousand clones, 80% to 95% of them appearing once. The specimen was PBMCs or T cells enriched from blood (not recorded which). Receptor source: a woman in her thirties or forties who had been exposed to COVID-19.

In DNA form, the CDR3 reads TGCGCCAGCAGCTTGTCGGGACTAACCTACGAGCAGTACTTC. Amino acids: CASSLSGLTYEQYF. The V call is TRBV5-1, the J call TRBJ2-7; 7 nucleotides line up with TRBD2. The germline gives CDR1 SGHRS, CDR2 YFSETQ. The CDR3 consists of 14 residues. V dropped 1 base and J dropped 2; count of bases not matched to a gene: 3.

The chain has TRBV14 and TRBJ1-2, with 8 bases aligning to TRBD1. There are 16 residues in the CDR3. With V trimmed by 1 base and J by 0 bases, 4 bases remained unmatched. The germline V gene encodes CDR1 SGHDN and CDR2 FVKESK. The CDR3 coding sequence is TGTGCCAGCAGCCAAGGACAGGGGATTACTAACTATGGCTACACCTTC. Translating gives CASSQGQGITNYGYTF.

This clone was recorded once. The genes are TRBV7-9 and TRBJ2-1; D gene ambiguous. This CDR3 comprises 13 residues. With 0 bases removed from V and 6 bases from J, the gap between germline ends came to 6 bases. Germline V gives CDR1 SEHNR, CDR2 FQNEAQ (reference sequence). CDR3: CASSLAQSNEQFF. DNA of the CDR3: TGTGCCAGCAGCTTAGCACAGAGCAATGAGCAGTTCTTC.

The J gene is TRBJ2-7, the V gene TRBV18; 12 positions match TRBD2. This CDR3 comprises 15 residues. V was clipped by 3 bases and J by 2 bases; unmatched bases: 2. Germline assignment: CDR1 KGHSH and CDR2 LQKENI. CDR3 sequence reads: CASSPTSGGTYEQYF. Here the CDR3 DNA reads TGTGCCAGCTCACCCACTAGCGGGGGGACCTACGAGCAGTACTTC. The complete variable domain, with remaining parts taken from reference TRBV18 and TRBJ2-7, reads NAGVMQNPRHLVRRRGQEARLRCSPMKGHSHVYWYRQLPEEGLKFMVYLQKENIIDESGMPKERFSAEFPKEGPSILRIQQVVRGDSAAYFCASSPTSGGTYEQYFGPGTRLTVT.

This clone has only one observation. The chain recombines TRBV7-9 with TRBJ2-7, with D possibly matching TRBD2 (6 bases). CDR1 and CDR2 (germline): SEHNR, FQNEAQ (reference sequence). The V end lost 1 base, the J end lost 2 bases, and 15 bases lay between the germline ends. The CDR3 is 16 residues long. The DNA of the CDR3 is TGTGCCAGCAGCTTAGAATCCTGGGGGGTGGCCTACGAGCAGTACTTC. It is translated as CASSLESWGVAYEQYF.

This clone was seen just once. The CDR3 spells CASSLARSDTQYF. The CDR3 region has the DNA TGTGCCAGCAGCTTGGCCAGGTCAGATACGCAGTATTTT. The gene calls are TRBV5-4 and TRBJ2-3; no firm D call. V lost 0 bases and J 4 bases, leaving 6 bases between the germline ends. This CDR3 spans 13 amino acids. Germline V gene sequence: CDR1 SGHNT, CDR2 YYREEE (reference sequence).

This clone came up once. The chain has TRBV15 and TRBJ1-5; 10 positions match TRBD1. V shed 0 bases and J 7 bases; nucleotides not matched to a gene: 12. Per the germline V gene, CDR1 is LNHNV and CDR2 is YYDKDF (reference sequence). This CDR3 has 18 amino acids. DNA of the CDR3: TGTGCCACCAGCAGAGATTGGAGGACAGGGGGTGGAAAGCAGCCCCAGCATTTT. It specifies CATSRDWRTGGGKQPQHF.

With respect to this clone: Other DNA sequences from this sample encode an identical CDR3 as well. V and J are TRBV7-3 and TRBJ1-6; 10 bases line up with TRBD1. This CDR3 spans 15 amino acids. Germline CDR1 SGHTA, CDR2 FQGTGA. J was trimmed by 6 bases and V by 5 bases; bases with no gene match: 4. The CDR3 nucleotides read TGTGCCAGCAGCCTTGGACAGGGGGGTAATTCACCCCTCCACTTT. It is translated as CASSLGQGGNSPLHF.

The J gene is TRBJ2-1, the V gene TRBV29-1; weak D call: TRBD2 (5 bases). The V end was cut by 4 bases, the J end by 9 bases, with 13 bases between. The V gene's germline CDR1 is SQVTM and CDR2 ANQGSEA. This CDR3 spans 12 amino acids. The CDR3 protein is CSVALAGGEQFF. CDR3 nucleotides: TGCAGCGTTGCCTTGGCGGGTGGTGAGCAGTTCTTC.

The gene calls are TRBV24-1 and TRBJ1-2; TRBD1 matches at 8 bases. This CDR3 is built from 14 residues. V dropped 9 bases and J dropped 6; count of bases not matched to a gene: 11. The germline gives CDR1 KGHDR, CDR2 SFDVKD. In nucleotides, the CDR3 is TGTGCCACCGAGGATCCGTCAGGGGGCAATGGCTACACCTTC. Residues: CATEDPSGGNGYTF.

The chain joins TRBV6-5 to TRBJ1-6; 8 bases are a match to TRBD1. Germline V CDR1 and CDR2: MNHEY, SVGAGI. Trimming took 5 bases from V and 6 from J; bases not matched to a gene: 3. This CDR3 has 14 residues. CDR3 loop: CASSRDRTNSPLHF. The CDR3, as DNA: TGTGCCAGCAGTAGGGACAGGACTAATTCACCCCTCCACTTT.

The V and J genes are TRBV9 and TRBJ2-7, with D unresolved. The CDR3 loop spans 15 amino acids. V was pared by 3 bases and J by 6 bases, with 19 bases between. Germline V gene data show CDR1 as SGDLS and CDR2 as YYNGEE. The CDR3 coding sequence is TGTGCCAGCAGCGAAACTGACGCCCCGAGGCGCGAGCAGTACTTC. It translates to CASSETDAPRREQYF. Full variable domain (outside the CDR3, taken from reference TRBV9 and TRBJ2-7): DSGVTQTPKHLITATGQRVTLRCSPRSGDLSVYWYQQSLDQGLQFLIQYYNGEERAKGNILERFSAQQFPDLHSELNLSSLELGDSALYFCASSETDAPRREQYFGPGTRLTVT.

V usage is TRBV7-2 and J usage is TRBJ1-5, with TRBD1 matching 9 bases. This CDR3 has 14 amino acids. Per the germline V gene, CDR1 is SGHTA and CDR2 is FQGNSA. With V trimmed by 5 bases and J by 6 bases, 5 bases remained unmatched. CDR3 sequence (DNA): TGTGCCAGCAGCCCGGGACAGGGAAGTCAGCCCCAGCATTTT. Its translation: CASSPGQGSQPQHF. Supplemented by reference TRBV7-2 and TRBJ1-5, the full variable domain reads GAGVSQSPSNKVTEKGKDVELRCDPISGHTALYWYRQSLGQGLEFLIYFQGNSAPDKSGLPSDRFSAERTGGSVSTLTIQRTQQEDSAVYLCASSPGQGSQPQHFGDGTRLSIL.

The V call is TRBV7-2, the J call TRBJ2-1, with 11 nucleotides matching TRBD2. V shed 3 bases, J shed 3 bases, and the junction held 13 bases outside the gene matches. The germline gives CDR1 SGHTA, CDR2 FQGNSA. The CDR3 totals 19 residues. The CDR3 sequence: CASSFTSGSFDPFYNEQFF. CDR3 nucleotides: TGTGCCAGCAGCTTTACTAGCGGGAGTTTTGATCCCTTCTACAATGAGCAGTTCTTC.

The chain has TRBV15 and TRBJ2-2, with 9 nucleotides matching TRBD1. CDR1 is LNHNV and CDR2 is YYDKDF in the germline V gene (reference sequence). V trimming: 0 bases; J trimming: 5 bases; junction bases outside the gene matches: 7. The CDR3 covers 17 residues. CDR3 amino acids: CATSRDLRDRATGELFF. DNA for the CDR3: TGTGCCACCAGCAGAGATCTGAGGGACAGGGCTACCGGGGAGCTGTTTTTT.

This clone has a single count. The chain uses TRBV29-1 and TRBJ2-2; tentative D call: TRBD1 (6 bases). The CDR3 is 14 amino acids. The germline V and J ends were trimmed by 3 bases and 4 bases, with 12 bases remaining between them. Per the germline V gene, CDR1 is SQVTM and CDR2 is ANQGSEA. CDR3 loop: CSVDLGHSTGELFF. The DNA for the CDR3 is TGCAGCGTTGATTTGGGACATTCCACCGGGGAGCTGTTTTTT.

The chain links TRBV5-5 to TRBJ1-1, with D unclear. Germline CDR1 is SGHKS and CDR2 is YYEKEE (reference sequence). V lost 3 bases to trimming and J lost 6 bases, with 9 bases between them. This CDR3 is 12 amino acids long. CDR3 protein: CASSSRSPEAFF. The DNA of the CDR3 is TGTGCCAGCAGCTCGAGAAGCCCTGAAGCTTTCTTT.

V is TRBV19 and J is TRBJ1-5, with 10 bases aligning to TRBD1. V shed 7 bases, J shed 0 bases, and the junction held 6 bases outside the gene matches. Germline V gene sequence: CDR1 LNHDA, CDR2 SQIVND (reference sequence). CDR3 size: 16 residues. CDR3 DNA sequence: TGTGCCAGTATCCCCGGGACAGGGGTTAGCAATCAGCCCCAGCATTTT. This encodes CASIPGTGVSNQPQHF. The full variable domain, rest sourced from reference TRBV19 and TRBJ1-5, is DGGITQSPKYLFRKEGQNVTLSCEQNLNHDAMYWYRQDPGQGLRLIYYSQIVNDFQKGDIAEGYSVSREKKESFPLTVTSAQKNPTAFYLCASIPGTGVSNQPQHFGDGTRLSIL.

The rearrangement links TRBV29-1 to TRBJ1-2, with TRBD1 identical over 9 bases. The CDR3 contains 13 residues. CDR1 and CDR2 from the germline V gene are SQVTM and ANQGSEA. CDR3 DNA: TGCAGTGTCACAGGGGGCTCAAACTATGGCTACACCTTC. Translation gives CSVTGGSNYGYTF. The full variable domain, its missing parts supplied by reference TRBV29-1 and TRBJ1-2, is SAVISQKPSRDICQRGTSLTIQCQVDSQVTMMFWYRQQPGQSLTLIATANQGSEATYESGFVIDKFPISRPNLTFSTLTVSNMSPEDSSIYLCSVTGGSNYGYTFGSGTRLTVV.

This clone was picked up one time. CDR3 DNA sequence: TGCGCCAGCACCGGGACAGGGAATGAAAAACTGTTTTTT. It translates to CASTGTGNEKLFF. The rearrangement links TRBV5-1 to TRBJ1-4; 9 nucleotides line up with TRBD1. Germline-derived CDR1 and CDR2 are SGHRS and YFSETQ. Losses at the gene ends were 6 bases for V and 5 bases for J; bases not matched to a gene: 2. The CDR3 extends over 13 amino acids.

The chain combines TRBV7-8 with TRBJ1-5; unclear D gene. This CDR3 has 13 residues. Trimming cost V 2 bases and J 2 bases, with 4 bases left between them. The V gene's germline CDR1 is SGHVS and CDR2 FQNEAQ. CDR3 loop: CASSLSGNQPQHF. The CDR3 bases are TGTGCCAGCAGCTTATCGGGCAATCAGCCCCAGCATTTT.